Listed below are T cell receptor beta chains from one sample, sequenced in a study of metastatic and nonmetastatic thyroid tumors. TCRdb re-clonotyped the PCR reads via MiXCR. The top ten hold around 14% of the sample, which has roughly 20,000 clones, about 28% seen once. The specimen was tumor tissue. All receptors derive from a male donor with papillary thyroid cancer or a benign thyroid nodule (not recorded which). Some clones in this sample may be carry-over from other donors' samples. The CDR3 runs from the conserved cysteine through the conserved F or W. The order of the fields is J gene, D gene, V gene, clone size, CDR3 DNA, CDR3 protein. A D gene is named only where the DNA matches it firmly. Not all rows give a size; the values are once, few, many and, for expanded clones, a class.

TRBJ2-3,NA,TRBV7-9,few,TGTGCCAGCAGACCCAAGACCGCCACAGATACGCAGTATTTT,CASRPKTATDTQYF
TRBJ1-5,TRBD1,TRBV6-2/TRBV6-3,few,TGTGCCAGCACGGACAGGAGGGATCAGCCCCAGCATTTT,CASTDRRDQPQHF
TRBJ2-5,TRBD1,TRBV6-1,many,TGTGCCAGCAGTCCCGAATGGACAGGACAAGAGACCCAGTACTTC,CASSPEWTGQETQYF
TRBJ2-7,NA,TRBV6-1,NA,TGTGCCAGCAGTGAAGCGCTTCCCCAATCGGGTTACGAGCAGTACTTC,CASSEALPQSGYEQYF
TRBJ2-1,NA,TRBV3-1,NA,TGTGCCAGCACCCGAGACATATTCGGGGGCGGTGAGCAGTTCTTC,CASTRDIFGGGEQFF
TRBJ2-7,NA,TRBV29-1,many,TGCAGCGTTGGGGGACTTAACTACGAGCAGTACTTC,CSVGGLNYEQYF
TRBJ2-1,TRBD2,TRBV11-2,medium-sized,TGTGCCAGCAGCGCCTCTAGCGGGGGCTACAATGAGCAGTTCTTC,CASSASSGGYNEQFF
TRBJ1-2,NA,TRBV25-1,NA,TGTGCCAGCAGTGAATTCCAGTTCTATGGCTACACCTTC,CASSEFQFYGYTF
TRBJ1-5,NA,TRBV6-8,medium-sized,TGTGCCAGCAAGGGGGGCGCGAACAATCAGCCCCAGCATTTT,CASKGGANNQPQHF
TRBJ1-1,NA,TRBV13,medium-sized,TGTGCCAGCAGCTTAGTCGACACTGAAGCTTTCTTT,CASSLVDTEAFF
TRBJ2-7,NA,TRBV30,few,TGTGCCTGGAGTGTAGACTCGGGATACGAGCAGTACTTC,CAWSVDSGYEQYF
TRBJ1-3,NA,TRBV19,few,TGTGCCAGTGAAGGATGGGCGTCTGGAAACACCATATATTTT,CASEGWASGNTIYF
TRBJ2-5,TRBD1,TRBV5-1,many,TGCGCCAGCAGCTTCGGACAGGCCCGCCAAGAGACCCAGTACTTC,CASSFGQARQETQYF
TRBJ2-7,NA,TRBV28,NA,TGTGCCAGCAGCACATGGAGTGCCGAGCAGTACTTC,CASSTWSAEQYF
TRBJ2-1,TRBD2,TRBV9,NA,TGTGCCAGCAGCGTAGGCAGGAGGGGGACTAGCGTCAATGAGCAGTTCTTC,CASSVGRRGTSVNEQFF
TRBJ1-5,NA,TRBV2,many,TGTGCCAGCAGTGAAACAATGGCCGAAAGGCAGCCCCAGCATTTT,CASSETMAERQPQHF
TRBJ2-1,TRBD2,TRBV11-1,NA,TGTGCCAGCAGCTTAGGCGCTGCTAGCGGGATCTCCTACAATGAGCAGTTCTTC,CASSLGAASGISYNEQFF
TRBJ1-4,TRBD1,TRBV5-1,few,TGCGCCAGCAGCCGCACCGGGACAGGGGATGGTAGTGAAAAACTGTTTTTT,CASSRTGTGDGSEKLFF
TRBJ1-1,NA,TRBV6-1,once,TGTGCCAGCATTGCCTCCGGGGCCCGGGTGCCCCTGGGTGGCTTCTTT,CASIASGARVPLGGFF
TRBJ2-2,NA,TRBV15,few,TGTGCCACCAGCAGAGATAGGCAGGGGGGGGTAGCCGGGGAGCTGTTTTTT,CATSRDRQGGVAGELFF
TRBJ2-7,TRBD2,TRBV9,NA,TGTGCCAGCAGCCCAGTCGGGACTATCCCTAACTACGAGCAGTACTTC,CASSPVGTIPNYEQYF
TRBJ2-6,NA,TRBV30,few,TGTGCCTGGAGCAGGGCGGGGACCCACTCTGGGGCCAACGTCCTGACTTTC,CAWSRAGTHSGANVLTF
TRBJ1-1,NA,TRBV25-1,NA,TGTGCCAGCAGTGAAGGGGCGGAAAACACTGAAGCTTTCTTT,CASSEGAENTEAFF
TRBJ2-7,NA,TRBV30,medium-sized,TGTGCCTGGAGTAGGGGGGGAGCCTACGAGCAGTACTTC,CAWSRGGAYEQYF
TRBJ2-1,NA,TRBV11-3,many,TGTGCCAGCAGCCCCACTCAGAGCTCCTACAATGAGCAGTTCTTC,CASSPTQSSYNEQFF
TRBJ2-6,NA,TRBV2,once,TGTGCCGGCAGTGAAGCTGGGGGCGTCGGGGCCAACCTCCTGACTTTC,CAGSEAGGVGANLLTF
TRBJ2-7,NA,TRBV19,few,TGTGCCAGTAAGCACAGCGACCGCTACGAGCATTGCTTC,CASKHSDRYEHCF
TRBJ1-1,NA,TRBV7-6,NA,TGTGCCAGCAGCCCCTCGGGGCAGGGAGGGAGCACTCAAGCTTTCTTT,CASSPSGQGGSTQAFF
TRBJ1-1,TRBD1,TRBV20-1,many,TGCAGTGCTAGAGATGACAGGGACACTGAAGCTTTCTTT,CSARDDRDTEAFF
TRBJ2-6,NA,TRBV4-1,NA,TGCGCCAGCAGCCAAGACAGCTCTGGGGCCAACGTCCTGACTTTC,CASSQDSSGANVLTF
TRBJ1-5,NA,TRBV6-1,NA,TGTGCCAGCAGTTGGGGGGCGCATGGCAATCAGCCCCAGCATTTT,CASSWGAHGNQPQHF
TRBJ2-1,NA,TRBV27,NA,TGTGCCAGCTGTCGCGGGGATCCTAGGAATGAGCAGTTCTTC,CASCRGDPRNEQFF
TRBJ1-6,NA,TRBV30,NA,TGTGCCTGGACAGCGGGCTCCTATAATTCACCCCTCCACTTT,CAWTAGSYNSPLHF
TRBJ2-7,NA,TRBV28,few,TGTGCCAGCATGGCCGCTTTTCGGCAGGCTTTTTCCTACGAGCAGTACTTC,CASMAAFRQAFSYEQYF
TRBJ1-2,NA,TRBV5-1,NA,TGCGCCAGCAGCATCGAGGGCCTCTATGGCTACACCTTC,CASSIEGLYGYTF
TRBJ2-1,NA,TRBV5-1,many,TGCGCCAGCAGCCCGGATCCGGGGGAAGGGCAGTTCTTC,CASSPDPGEGQFF
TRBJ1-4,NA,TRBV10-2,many,TGCGCCAGCAGTGAGCGAGGAACTAATGAAAAACTGTTTTTT,CASSERGTNEKLFF
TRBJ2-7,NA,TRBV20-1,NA,TGCAGTGCTAGACCTCTAGGGAGAGTCCACTACGAGCAGTACTTC,CSARPLGRVHYEQYF
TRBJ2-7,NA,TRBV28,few,TGTGCCAGCGGGACCCCCGGCGAGCAGTACTTC,CASGTPGEQYF
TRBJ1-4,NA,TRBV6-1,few,TGTGCCAGCCTTCTAGAAGTTGCAACTAATGAAAAACTGTTTTTT,CASLLEVATNEKLFF
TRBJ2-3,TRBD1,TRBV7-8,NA,TGTGCCAGCAGCTCCCAGCAGACAGGGGGCGGTGATACGCAGTATTTT,CASSSQQTGGGDTQYF
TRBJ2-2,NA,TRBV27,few,TGTGCCAGCAGTTTAGGCTCCGGGGAGCTGTTTTTT,CASSLGSGELFF
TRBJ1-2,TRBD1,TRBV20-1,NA,TGCAGTGCTAGTAGGGACAGGGGTCGAGGGTATGGCTACACCTTC,CSASRDRGRGYGYTF
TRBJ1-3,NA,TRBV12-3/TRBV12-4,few,TGTGCCAGCAGCTCCTGGGACGGCGGAAACACCATATATTTT,CASSSWDGGNTIYF
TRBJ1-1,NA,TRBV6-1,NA,TGTGCCAGCAGTGAAAGGAGTCAGAAAGAAGAAGCTTTCTTT,CASSERSQKEEAFF
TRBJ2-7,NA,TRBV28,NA,TGTGCCAGTGCTTGGCAGGGAATTCGGGCCTACGAGCAGTACTTC,CASAWQGIRAYEQYF
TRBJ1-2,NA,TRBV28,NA,TGTGCCAGCAGTAAGACAGTGAACTATGGCTACACCTTC,CASSKTVNYGYTF
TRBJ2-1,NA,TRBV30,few,TGTGCCTGGAATTCAGGTGCCTACAATGAGCAGTTCTTC,CAWNSGAYNEQFF
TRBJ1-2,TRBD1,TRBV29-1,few,TGCAGCGCTTTGTCGGAGGGGGCTCCGTACACCTTC,CSALSEGAPYTF